One T cell receptor beta chain is described in this entry. V lost 7 bases to trimming and J lost 3 bases, with 16 bases between them. The CDR3 runs to 13 residues. Germline-derived CDR1 and CDR2 are SQVTM and ANQGSEA. These data originate in a study of blood T cell repertoires in COVID-19. The overall study: Sites across the United States, Italy and Spain contributed samples from acute and convalescent COVID-19. T cells, B-cell-depleted T cells, or PBMCs supplied cDNA or gDNA.

Cohort 3 donors were reported recovered after two negative PCRs, clearance, or symptom resolution. Assay: immunoSEQ multiplex PCR; the TCRdb copy retains only in-frame clones and omits some. Of 200,000 to 250,000 clones listed, less than 85% were seen once; the top ten hold 15% to 20%. The source of this sequence is a man between 40 and 49 years old who had recovered from COVID-19. Sequencing was performed on PBMCs or T cells enriched from blood (not recorded which). The V gene is TRBV29-1, the J gene TRBJ2-7, with D possibly TRBD1 on 6 matching bases. CDR3 nucleotides: TGCAGCGCCGAGGGGGACGAGAGCTACGAGCAGTACTTC. Its protein is CSAEGDESYEQYF.